Listed here are 32 T cell receptor beta chains from one sample, sequenced in a study of STAT5B mutations in CD4+ large granular lymphocyte leukemia. The protocol was immunoSEQ multiplex PCR, while the TCRdb copy is restricted to in-frame clones and leaves out a portion. The sample has about 37,000 clones; roughly 87% are singletons. Specimen: CD4+ T cells from blood buffy coats. The receptor set was obtained from a human donor in good health.

In DNA, the CDR3 is TGTGCCAGCAGCCCGCCTGGGGATCTCTACAATGAGCAGTTCTTC. Its protein product is CASSPPGDLYNEQFF. The rearrangement joins TRBV5-4 to TRBJ2-1; no definite D call. This CDR3 is built from 15 residues. Germline CDR1 and CDR2: SGHNT and YYREEE (reference sequence). Trimming shortened V by 4 bases and J by 3 bases, and 14 bases separated the two germline ends.

The V and J genes are TRBV18 and TRBJ1-5, with 9 bases matching TRBD1. From germline, CDR1 is KGHSH and CDR2 LQKENI. V was clipped by 0 bases and J by 6 bases; unmatched bases: 3. This CDR3 spans 15 amino acids. DNA for the CDR3: TGTGCCAGCTCACCACCGGGACAGGGTACTCAGCCCCAGCATTTT. This translates into CASSPPGQGTQPQHF.

The chain links TRBV28 to TRBJ2-6; 8 positions agree with TRBD1. The CDR3 extends over 18 amino acids. Germline V lookup: CDR1 MDHEN, CDR2 SYDVKM. Unmatched junction bases numbered 6, after V lost 2 bases and J lost 0 bases. The CDR3 spells CASSLPGQEHSGANVLTF. As DNA, the CDR3 is TGTGCCAGCAGTTTACCGGGACAGGAACACTCTGGGGCCAACGTCCTGACTTTC.

The rearrangement links TRBV4-1 to TRBJ1-4; D is unclear. Germline V gene data show CDR1 as MGHRA and CDR2 as YSYEKL. This CDR3 has 16 amino acids. Trimming removed 4 bases from V and 0 bases from J, with 12 bases in between. The CDR3 coding sequence is TGCGCCAGCAGCCCGGGCGGGAAAGCAACTAATGAAAAACTGTTTTTT. Its protein is CASSPGGKATNEKLFF.

The genes are TRBV5-1 and TRBJ2-7; 8 bases align to TRBD1. CDR1 is SGHRS and CDR2 is YFSETQ in the germline V gene. The CDR3 is 15 residues long. V lost 0 bases to trimming and J lost 0 bases; unmatched junction nucleotides: 2. CDR3 region: CASSLVGQGSYEQYF. The DNA of the CDR3 is TGCGCCAGCAGCTTGGTTGGACAGGGCTCCTACGAGCAGTACTTC.

The rearrangement uses TRBV29-1 and TRBJ2-1, with TRBD2 matching 11 bases. Germline CDR1 reads SQVTM; CDR2 reads ANQGSEA. J lost 5 bases, V lost 5 bases, and 5 bases had no gene match. The CDR3 is 14 residues long. CDR3 residues: CSVRGLAEHNEQFF. CDR3 DNA: TGCAGCGTTAGGGGACTAGCGGAGCACAATGAGCAGTTCTTC.

The chain joins TRBV6-6 to TRBJ1-1; no clear D. Germline CDR1 and CDR2: MNHNY and SVGAGI (reference sequence). The CDR3 contains 15 residues. The V end lost 6 bases, the J end lost 1 base, and 15 bases lay between the germline ends. The CDR3 loop reads CASSPDKGGNTEAFF. DNA for the CDR3: TGTGCCAGCAGCCCTGACAAAGGAGGGAACACTGAAGCTTTCTTT.

This chain joins TRBV6-5 and TRBJ2-3; D is undetermined. Per germline, CDR1 MNHEY and CDR2 SVGAGI. V lost 4 bases and J 0 bases, leaving 8 bases between the germline ends. CDR3 length: 14 amino acids. The CDR3 spells CASSSRHSTDTQYF. The CDR3 DNA is TGTGCCAGCAGTTCCCGGCACAGCACAGATACGCAGTATTTT.

This chain uses TRBV6-1 with TRBJ1-5; unclear D gene. This CDR3 contains 14 residues. Germline CDR1 and CDR2: MNHNS and SASEGT. V was shortened by 6 bases and J by 6 bases, with 15 bases between the two germline ends. CDR3 bases: TGTGCCAGCAGCTTGGACGGACCACCTCAGCCCCAGCATTTT. This translates into CASSLDGPPQPQHF.

The J gene is TRBJ2-7, the V gene TRBV28; 7 bases agree with TRBD2. In germline, CDR1 is MDHEN, CDR2 SYDVKM. The CDR3 contains 14 residues. The trim removed 8 bases at V and 3 bases at J, leaving 10 bases unmatched. The CDR3 is CASAAGRAYYEQYF. The CDR3 bases are TGTGCCAGCGCAGCGGGGAGGGCGTACTACGAGCAGTACTTC.

V gene TRBV27 combines with J gene TRBJ2-2; 11 nucleotides match TRBD2. Trimming removed 7 bases from V and 4 bases from J; junction bases left unmatched: 14. The CDR3 consists of 18 residues. In germline, CDR1 is MNHEY, CDR2 SMNVEV (reference sequence). DNA of the CDR3: TGTGCCAGCAAGGGAGTAGCGGGAGGGCGTTGGGGCACCGGGGAGCTGTTTTTT. Translated: CASKGVAGGRWGTGELFF.

The chain is built from TRBV28 and TRBJ2-2, with 9 nucleotides matching TRBD1. Per the germline V gene, CDR1 is MDHEN and CDR2 is SYDVKM. The CDR3 extends over 15 amino acids. With 6 bases clipped from V and 4 bases from J, the junction kept 6 bases outside the gene matches. CDR3 sequence: CASSTGGAATGELFF. The CDR3, as DNA: TGTGCCAGCAGCACAGGGGGCGCAGCCACCGGGGAGCTGTTTTTT. The entire variable domain, with the rest obtained from reference TRBV28 and TRBJ2-2, is as follows: DVKVTQSSRYLVKRTGEKVFLECVQDMDHENMFWYRQDPGLGLRLIYFSYDVKMKEKGDIPEGYSVSREKKERFSLILESASTNQTSMYLCASSTGGAATGELFFGEGSRLTVL.

The rearrangement uses TRBV29-1 and TRBJ2-7; D may be TRBD1 (5 bases). Germline CDR1 SQVTM, CDR2 ANQGSEA. The CDR3 loop spans 11 amino acids. V shed 6 bases and J shed 9 bases, with 15 bases lying between them. The CDR3 is CSVPQGLGQYF. CDR3 nucleotide sequence: TGCAGCGTCCCGCAGGGTCTCGGGCAGTACTTC.

J is TRBJ2-1 and V is TRBV19; 13 nucleotides align to TRBD2. With V trimmed by 7 bases and J by 0 bases, 3 bases remained unmatched. In germline, CDR1 is LNHDA, CDR2 SQIVND (reference sequence). This CDR3 has 16 residues. As DNA, the CDR3 is TGTGCCAGTACCCGGACTAGCGGGAGCTCCTACAATGAGCAGTTCTTC. As protein: CASTRTSGSSYNEQFF.

This sequence joins TRBV11-3 and TRBJ2-5, with D perhaps TRBD2 (6 bases). Germline V gives CDR1 SGHNT, CDR2 YENEEA. The length of the CDR3 is 13 residues. V was clipped by 4 bases and J by 5 bases, with 11 bases between them. CDR3: CASSYSGGETQYF. The CDR3 DNA sequence: TGTGCCAGCAGCTATAGCGGAGGGGAGACCCAGTACTTC.

V is TRBV10-3 and J is TRBJ1-3; TRBD1 might be the D (6 bases). Germline CDR1 and CDR2: ENHRY and SYGVKD. The germline V and J ends were trimmed by 6 bases and 0 bases, with 15 bases remaining between them. The CDR3 spans 16 residues. CDR3 residues: CAISAPGQISGNTIYF. CDR3 sequence (DNA): TGTGCCATCAGCGCCCCGGGACAAATCTCTGGAAACACCATATATTTT.

The V and J genes are TRBV14 and TRBJ1-1, with 7 nucleotides matching TRBD1. V was clipped by 1 base and J by 1 base; unmatched bases: 12. CDR3 size: 18 residues. Germline values: CDR1 SGHDN, CDR2 FVKESK. This chain's CDR3 is CASSQGNYRGLANTEAFF. CDR3 sequence (DNA): TGTGCCAGCAGCCAAGGGAATTACAGGGGATTAGCGAACACTGAAGCTTTCTTT. Looking up the rest from reference TRBV14 and TRBJ1-1 gives the full variable domain: EAGVTQFPSHSVIEKGQTVTLRCDPISGHDNLYWYRRVMGKEIKFLLHFVKESKQDESGMPNNRFLAERTGGTYSTLKVQPAELEDSGVYFCASSQGNYRGLANTEAFFGQGTRLTVV.

J is TRBJ2-3 and V is TRBV7-3, with D perhaps TRBD2 (7 bases). Germline CDR1 is SGHTA and CDR2 is FQGTGA. The CDR3 is 16 residues long. V was shortened by 4 bases and J by 4 bases, with 18 bases between the two germline ends. The CDR3 loop reads CASSSGHRGGADTQYF. CDR3 coding DNA: TGTGCCAGCAGCTCAGGGCATAGGGGGGGCGCAGATACGCAGTATTTT.

The chain couples TRBV18 to TRBJ2-5, with a possible D match to TRBD1 (5 bases). With 5 bases removed from V and 4 bases from J, the gap between germline ends came to 11 bases. Germline V gene data show CDR1 as KGHSH and CDR2 as LQKENI. CDR3 length: 13 amino acids. The CDR3 region is CASSGAGRETQYF. The CDR3 nucleotides read TGTGCCAGCTCAGGGGCAGGACGAGAGACCCAGTACTTC.

The rearrangement links TRBV14 to TRBJ2-7; perhaps TRBD2 as D (6 bases). The CDR3 length is 13 residues. The V and J ends lost 1 base and 3 bases respectively, with 7 bases between them. CDR1 SGHDN and CDR2 FVKESK come from the germline V gene. The CDR3 reads CASSQGLVYEQYF. The CDR3 nucleotides read TGTGCCAGCAGCCAAGGACTAGTCTACGAGCAGTACTTC.

CDR3 bases: TGTGCCAGCAGGACTACCGGGACAGGGAACTACGAGCAGTACTTC. It yields the protein CASRTTGTGNYEQYF. V and J are TRBV6-5 and TRBJ2-5; TRBD1 agrees at 9 bases. The better agreement between TRBJ2-7 and the DNA end casts doubt on the J call. Germline CDR1 reads MNHEY; CDR2 reads SVGAGI. This CDR3 comprises 15 residues.

This rearrangement joins TRBV4-1 to TRBJ2-1, with TRBD2 matching 7 bases. The germline V gene has CDR1 MGHRA and CDR2 YSYEKL. V gave up 3 bases and J gave up 4 bases; unmatched junction bases: 9. The CDR3 spans 16 residues. DNA of the CDR3: TGCGCCAGCAGCCAGAGCGGGACGCAAAATTACAATGAGCAGTTCTTC. This gives the protein CASSQSGTQNYNEQFF.

V is TRBV9 and J is TRBJ2-3; TRBD1 matches 10 bases. Germline CDR1 and CDR2: SGDLS and YYNGEE. V shed 2 bases and J 7 bases; nucleotides not matched to a gene: 10. This CDR3 spans 16 amino acids. CDR3 sequence: CASSVGEGQGFNTQYF. CDR3 DNA sequence: TGTGCCAGCAGCGTGGGTGAGGGACAGGGGTTTAATACGCAGTATTTT.

This chain links TRBV7-2 with TRBJ2-7; 12 bases align to TRBD2. The CDR3 consists of 16 residues. Trimming removed 5 bases from V and 5 bases from J; junction bases left unmatched: 10. Germline CDR1 SGHTA, CDR2 FQGNSA. Here the CDR3 DNA reads TGTGCCAGCAGCCCCCAGACTAGCGGGAGTCAACACGAGCAGTACTTC. This gives the protein CASSPQTSGSQHEQYF. The full variable domain, rest sourced from reference TRBV7-2 and TRBJ2-7, is GAGVSQSPSNKVTEKGKDVELRCDPISGHTALYWYRQSLGQGLEFLIYFQGNSAPDKSGLPSDRFSAERTGGSVSTLTIQRTQQEDSAVYLCASSPQTSGSQHEQYFGPGTRLTVT.

This clone was seen only once. Given the absence of the conserved phenylalanine or tryptophan at the CDR3 end, a read error is likely. The V gene is TRBV7-8, the J gene TRBJ2-7, with TRBD2 as a possible D gene (6 bases). In germline, CDR1 is SGHVS, CDR2 FQNEAQ. Trimming shortened V by 5 bases and J by 2 bases, and 19 bases separated the two germline ends. This CDR3 contains 16 residues. Here the CDR3 DNA reads TGTGCCAGCAGCCCCAAGGCCGGGAGAACAGCCTACGAGCAGTACCTC. This sequence encodes CASSPKAGRTAYEQYL.

The chain has TRBV4-3 and TRBJ1-3; 9 positions match TRBD1. V dropped 2 bases and J dropped 3; count of bases not matched to a gene: 5. Germline loops: CDR1 LGHNA, CDR2 YSLEER. The CDR3 is 16 residues long. This chain's CDR3 is CASSQLQGAGGNTIYF. The DNA for the CDR3 is TGCGCCAGCAGCCAACTACAGGGGGCAGGTGGAAACACCATATATTTT.

CDR3 nucleotides: TGTGCCAGCAGTTCCCGGGACAGAGGCTACGAGCAGTACTTC. Its translation: CASSSRDRGYEQYF. J is TRBJ2-7 and V is TRBV28, with TRBD1 matching 7 bases. Trimming at V came to 4 bases and at J to 3 bases, leaving 6 bases not matched to a gene. Looked up from germline, CDR1 is MDHEN and CDR2 is SYDVKM. The CDR3 consists of 14 residues.

The chain is built from TRBV2 and TRBJ2-2; no definite D call. The CDR3 runs 13 residues. The V gene's germline CDR1 is SNHLY and CDR2 FYNNEI. Deletions cut 5 bases from V and 1 base from J, with 5 bases between. The CDR3 DNA reads TGTGCCAGCAGTCCCGTGAACACCGGGGAGCTGTTTTTT. It codes for CASSPVNTGELFF.

The chain recombines TRBV5-1 with TRBJ1-1, with 8 bases identical to TRBD1. The CDR3 is 17 amino acids. Germline-derived CDR1 and CDR2 are SGHRS and YFSETQ. The junction had 13 bases not matched to a gene; V was cut back by 2 bases and J by 4 bases. The CDR3 loop reads CASSLQPTGVIGTEAFF. The CDR3 DNA follows: TGCGCCAGCAGCTTACAACCGACAGGGGTGATTGGCACTGAAGCTTTCTTT.

The chain uses TRBV10-2 and TRBJ1-5; TRBD1 might be the D (5 bases). This CDR3 spans 16 amino acids. Looked up from germline, CDR1 is WSHSY and CDR2 is SAAADI. V was clipped by 3 bases and J by 7 bases, with 19 bases between them. In nucleotides, the CDR3 is TGCGCCAGCAGTGACCCGAGGGGCAGGTCGCACCAGCCCCAGCATTTT. Translated, it gives CASSDPRGRSHQPQHF.

V gene TRBV7-2 combines with J gene TRBJ2-1; 8 positions agree with TRBD1. CDR3 size: 15 residues. Per germline, CDR1 SGHTA and CDR2 FQGNSA. V was pared by 1 base and J by 7 bases, with 6 bases of the junction left unmatched. The CDR3 protein is CASSLEDRGSNEQFF. In nucleotides, the CDR3 is TGTGCCAGCAGCTTAGAAGACAGGGGTTCTAATGAGCAGTTCTTC.

V and J are TRBV20-1 and TRBJ1-2; D gene unclear. Trimming cost V 5 bases and J 2 bases, with 6 bases left between them. The CDR3 totals 11 residues. Germline V gene data show CDR1 as DFQATT and CDR2 as SNEGSKA (reference sequence). CDR3 protein: CSAWANYGYTF. In nucleotides, the CDR3 is TGCAGTGCTTGGGCAAACTATGGCTACACCTTC.